The 32 T cell receptor beta chains below come from one sample, sequenced in a study of identical twins. MiXCR, run by TCRdb on the 5' RACE reads, gives a single entry per CDR3 protein. The data contain under 900,000 distinct CDR3 sequences, approximately 13% of them singletons. These records were also assigned to another study, of yellow fever vaccine responses in identical twins.

The sequenced material came from PBMCs. These receptors originate from a woman aged 18-30 years in good health.

This chain connects TRBV19 to TRBJ2-1, with D possibly called TRBD1 or TRBD2 (5 bases each). This CDR3 is built from 15 residues. V lost 11 bases, J lost 6 bases, and 23 bases lay in between. Per the germline V gene, CDR1 is LNHDA and CDR2 is SQIVND (reference sequence). In DNA, the CDR3 is TGTGCCTTCCTACCCCGGGACGATTTGGGCAATGAGCAGTTCTTC. Translation: CAFLPRDDLGNEQFF.

This clonotype was seen more than once but under ten times. The chain links TRBV28 to TRBJ2-3, with TRBD2 matching 10 bases. The CDR3 spans 19 residues. The germline CDR1 and CDR2 sequences are MDHEN and SYDVKM. V was clipped by 3 bases and J by 1 base; unmatched bases: 13. Here the CDR3 DNA reads TGTGCCAGCAGTTTGCCCACGACAGGGACTAGCGTGCGCACAGATACGCAGTATTTT. Translated, it gives CASSLPTTGTSVRTDTQYF.

This clonotype was picked up a small number of times. The rearrangement links TRBV20-1 to TRBJ2-5; the D gene is possibly TRBD2 (6 bases). Per germline, CDR1 DFQATT and CDR2 SNEGSKA (reference sequence). Trimming took off 0 bases at V and 0 bases at J, with 17 bases between the two ends. The CDR3 sequence is 17 residues long. The CDR3 coding sequence is TGCAGTGCTAGAGATTCAGGTAGCGGAGTATACCAAGAGACCCAGTACTTC. Its translation: CSARDSGSGVYQETQYF.

This clonotype was found many times. The chain is built from TRBV5-1 and TRBJ1-1; 8 bases map to TRBD1. Germline trimming cut 5 bases from V and 2 bases from J; bases unmatched to any gene: 5. The CDR3 contains 14 residues. Germline CDR1 is SGHRS and CDR2 is YFSETQ. This chain's CDR3 is CASRGTGGNTEAFF. As DNA, the CDR3 is TGCGCCAGCAGAGGCACAGGGGGTAACACTGAAGCTTTCTTT. The variable domain in full, completed from reference TRBV5-1 and TRBJ1-1, reads KAGVTQTPRYLIKTRGQQVTLSCSPISGHRSVSWYQQTPGQGLQFLFEYFSETQRNKGNFPGRFSGRQFSNSRSEMNVSTLELGDSALYLCASRGTGGNTEAFFGQGTRLTVV.

This clonotype turned up a few times. In DNA, the CDR3 is TGTGCCAGAGACCATAACAATGAGCAGTTCTTC. Amino acid sequence: CARDHNNEQFF. This sequence joins TRBV21-1 and TRBJ2-1. TRBV21-1 is a pseudogene segment. The CDR3 runs 11 residues.

J is TRBJ2-3 and V is TRBV12-3 or TRBV12-4, with 9 bases that match TRBD1. This CDR3 region has 15 residues. Trimming at V came to 3 bases and at J to 4 bases, leaving 5 bases not matched to a gene. CDR3 residues: CASSFTGGPPDTQYF. CDR3 DNA: TGTGCCAGCAGTTTTACAGGGGGCCCCCCAGATACGCAGTATTTT.

The chain employs TRBV15 and TRBJ2-7; 12 bases agree with TRBD2. CDR1 and CDR2 from the germline V gene are LNHNV and YYDKDF (reference sequence). This CDR3 region has 15 residues. With V trimmed by 5 bases and J by 2 bases, 4 bases remained unmatched. The CDR3 reads CATSDLAGGPYEQYF. CDR3 nucleotides: TGTGCCACCAGCGACCTAGCGGGAGGGCCCTACGAGCAGTACTTC.

This clonotype was detected only a few times. V gene TRBV12-3 or TRBV12-4 combines with J gene TRBJ2-5, with 7 bases fitting TRBD1. J lost 1 base, V lost 5 bases, and 10 bases had no gene match. The CDR3 is made up of 16 amino acids. The CDR3, as DNA: TGTGCCAGCAGTCCGAAGACAGGGTTGGGCCAAGAGACCCAGTACTTC. It codes for CASSPKTGLGQETQYF.

This clonotype was seen only a few times. This chain uses TRBV18 with TRBJ2-3, with D tentatively TRBD1 (5 bases). The CDR3 runs 16 residues. V was clipped by 3 bases and J by 1 base, with 14 bases between them. CDR1 is KGHSH and CDR2 is LQKENI in the germline V gene. CDR3 DNA: TGTGCCAGCTCACCCTCAAGGACAATCGGCACAGATACGCAGTATTTT. Protein sequence: CASSPSRTIGTDTQYF. Full variable domain (remainder filled in from reference TRBV18 and TRBJ2-3): NAGVMQNPRHLVRRRGQEARLRCSPMKGHSHVYWYRQLPEEGLKFMVYLQKENIIDESGMPKERFSAEFPKEGPSILRIQQVVRGDSAAYFCASSPSRTIGTDTQYFGPGTRLTVL.

This clonotype showed up many times. One junction end does not reproduce the germline sequence, and a read error may be involved. The chain links TRBV12-3 or TRBV12-4 to TRBJ2-6, with a weak D call TRBD2 (5 bases). This CDR3 region has 15 residues. The CDR3 DNA follows: TGTGCCACCAGTGAGCTCGGGGCTGGGGCCAACGTCCTGACTTTC. Its translation: CATSELGAGANVLTF.

This clonotype was counted between two and nine times. V is TRBV14 and J is TRBJ2-4; 7 positions match TRBD1. Germline CDR1 is SGHDN and CDR2 is FVKESK. The V and J ends lost 5 bases and 2 bases, in that order; junction bases with no gene match: 24. This CDR3 is 21 amino acids long. The CDR3 DNA follows: TGTGCCAGCAGCTTCCGGGACAGTACCCTTGAATTACGAGGAACCAAAAACATTCAGTACTTC. It encodes CASSFRDSTLELRGTKNIQYF.

The V and J genes are TRBV11-3 and TRBJ2-1; tentative D call: TRBD2 (6 bases). From germline, CDR1 is SGHNT and CDR2 YENEEA. This CDR3 spans 15 amino acids. The V end was cut by 5 bases, the J end by 4 bases, with 15 bases between. The CDR3 DNA reads as TGTGCCAGCAGCCAACTAGCTAAGGGTTACAATGAGCAGTTCTTC. Its protein product is CASSQLAKGYNEQFF.

V and J are TRBV13 and TRBJ1-2, with unresolved D. V was shortened by 4 bases and J by 4 bases, with 16 bases between the two germline ends. The V gene's germline CDR1 is PRHDT and CDR2 FYEKMQ (reference sequence). The CDR3 is 15 amino acids. CDR3 in amino acids: CASSWPRRGLYGYTF. CDR3 DNA sequence: TGTGCCAGCAGCTGGCCCAGGCGCGGGCTCTATGGCTACACCTTC.

The sample holds many counts of this clonotype. The rearrangement joins TRBV28 to TRBJ2-4; D may be TRBD1 (5 bases). Germline CDR1 is MDHEN and CDR2 is SYDVKM. V lost 4 bases to trimming and J lost 3 bases, with 10 bases between them. The CDR3 length is 14 residues. CDR3 residues: CASSSTGNKNIQYF. CDR3 sequence (DNA): TGTGCCAGCAGTTCAACAGGAAACAAAAACATTCAGTACTTC.

This chain uses TRBV5-1 with TRBJ2-7; 11 nucleotides match TRBD1. Germline assignment: CDR1 SGHRS and CDR2 YFSETQ. The CDR3 spans 15 residues. The J segment lost 11 bases and the V segment lost 0 bases, leaving 10 bases of the junction unmatched. CDR3 DNA: TGCGCCAGCAGCTTGGGCTACGGACAGGGGGCGCGGGAGTACGTC. As protein: CASSLGYGQGAREYV.

This clonotype was seen more than once but under ten times. The chain joins TRBV20-1 to TRBJ2-1, with 11 positions matching TRBD1. This CDR3 comprises 13 residues. The ends lost 6 bases at V and 7 bases at J; junction bases unmatched: 5. CDR1 is DFQATT, CDR2 SNEGSKA, per germline (reference sequence). The CDR3, as DNA: TGCAGTGCCCCGGACAGGGGGCTTAATGAGCAGTTCTTC. Encoded protein: CSAPDRGLNEQFF.

The gene calls are TRBV12-3 or TRBV12-4 and TRBJ1-1; D perhaps matches TRBD1 (5 bases). The CDR3 has 13 residues. V lost 5 bases to trimming and J lost 6 bases, with 13 bases between them. The CDR3 sequence: CASSGDLGAEAFF. The DNA for the CDR3 is TGTGCCAGCAGTGGGGACCTGGGAGCTGAAGCTTTCTTT.

The chain employs TRBV18 and TRBJ2-7; no definite D call. Germline V gene lookup returns CDR1 KGHSH and CDR2 LQKENI. CDR3 length: 14 residues. V lost 2 bases and J 2 bases, leaving 10 bases between the germline ends. The CDR3: CASSPKGGTYEQYV. DNA of the CDR3: TGTGCCAGCTCACCAAAGGGCGGAACCTACGAGCAGTACGTC.

This clonotype was observed a few times. This rearrangement joins TRBV6-5 to TRBJ2-1, with 7 bases identical to TRBD2. CDR1 is MNHEY, CDR2 SVGAGI, per germline. The junction had 13 bases not matched to a gene; V was cut back by 5 bases and J by 6 bases. The CDR3 is 16 amino acids. The CDR3 DNA reads as TGTGCCAGCAGTACTCCCCTACGCGGGAGAGGCAATGAGCAGTTCTTC. It specifies CASSTPLRGRGNEQFF.

There are a few counts of this clonotype. V gene TRBV10-3 combines with J gene TRBJ2-7; no definite D call. Per germline, CDR1 ENHRY and CDR2 SYGVKD. CDR3 length: 13 amino acids. V was clipped by 2 bases and J by 2 bases, with 7 bases between them. The DNA of the CDR3 is TGTGCCATCAGTGAGGGTTCTACCTACGAGCAGTACTTC. Encoded protein: CAISEGSTYEQYF.

Comment on this clonotype: One junction end disagrees with the germline gene, perhaps due to a read error. This rearrangement joins TRBV7-2 to TRBJ2-5, with 16 bases identical to TRBD2. CDR1 and CDR2 (germline): SGHTA, FQGNSA. The CDR3 has 15 residues. CDR3 amino acids: CASSLEGLAGGPYDF. The CDR3 DNA follows: TGTGCCAGCAGCTTAGAGGGACTAGCGGGAGGGCCCTATGACTTC.

The chain employs TRBV29-1 and TRBJ2-3; D perhaps matches TRBD1 (5 bases). V lost 4 bases, J lost 4 bases, and 15 bases lay in between. CDR3 length: 14 residues. Germline V CDR1 and CDR2: SQVTM, ANQGSEA. The CDR3 coding sequence is TGCAGCGTTGGACGGTCAGGGTTGGCAGATACGCAGTATTTT. Protein: CSVGRSGLADTQYF.

The chain is built from TRBV5-6 and TRBJ2-1; D may correspond to TRBD1 or TRBD2 (5 bases each). Trimming took off 4 bases at V and 4 bases at J, with 24 bases between the two ends. Per germline, CDR1 SGHDT and CDR2 YYEEEE. The CDR3 runs to 18 residues. CDR3 amino acids: CASSPPPGTPSFYNEQFF. The DNA for the CDR3 is TGTGCCAGCAGCCCACCACCGGGGACGCCGTCTTTTTACAATGAGCAGTTCTTC.

This chain links TRBV6-1 with TRBJ1-4; 7 nucleotides match TRBD1. V lost 6 bases to trimming and J lost 5 bases; unmatched junction nucleotides: 12. In germline, CDR1 is MNHNS, CDR2 SASEGT. CDR3 length: 16 amino acids. CDR3 bases: TGTGCCAGCAGCACGACAGGGTCAAGCCTAAATGAAAAACTGTTTTTT. This gives the protein CASSTTGSSLNEKLFF.

This clonotype was detected many times. The chain employs TRBV12-3 or TRBV12-4 and TRBJ1-6, with TRBD1 matching 7 bases. With V trimmed by 3 bases and J by 7 bases, 3 bases remained unmatched. The CDR3 contains 14 residues. CDR3 nucleotide sequence: TGTGCCAGCAGTTTTGTACAGGGGAATTCACCCCTCCACTTT. Amino acid sequence: CASSFVQGNSPLHF.

V and J are TRBV2 and TRBJ2-1, with 9 nucleotides matching TRBD2. The CDR3 covers 15 residues. The germline gives CDR1 SNHLY, CDR2 FYNNEI. V shed 7 bases and J 4 bases; nucleotides not matched to a gene: 8. CDR3 in DNA: TGTGCCAGCACTCGGTTAGCGGGAGTATACAATGAGCAGTTCTTC. It codes for CASTRLAGVYNEQFF.

The J gene is TRBJ1-2, the V gene TRBV11-2; D remains ambiguous. V was trimmed by 8 bases and J by 3 bases, leaving 7 bases between them. The CDR3 loop spans 11 amino acids. Germline CDR1 SGHAT, CDR2 FQNNGV. CDR3 sequence (DNA): TGTGCCAGCGCGGGATACTATGGCTACACCTTC. Its protein is CASAGYYGYTF.

This clonotype turned up a few times. The chain employs TRBV7-9 and TRBJ2-7, with 7 bases identical to TRBD2. Germline values: CDR1 SEHNR, CDR2 FQNEAQ (reference sequence). The CDR3 has 12 amino acids. With 4 bases clipped from V and 6 bases from J, the junction kept 3 bases outside the gene matches. CDR3 loop: CASSSWGGEQYF. CDR3 sequence (DNA): TGTGCCAGCAGCTCGTGGGGGGGCGAGCAGTACTTC.

Many counts were recorded for this clonotype. The J gene is TRBJ2-1, the V gene TRBV12-3 or TRBV12-4, with 9 bases fitting TRBD2. The CDR3 totals 15 residues. V shed 4 bases and J 3 bases; nucleotides not matched to a gene: 4. The CDR3 protein is CASSWGLADYNEQFF. CDR3 DNA: TGTGCCAGCAGTTGGGGACTAGCCGACTACAATGAGCAGTTCTTC.

This clonotype was picked up a small number of times. V is TRBV28 and J is TRBJ2-7, with a tentative D call TRBD1 (6 bases). Germline CDR1 is MDHEN and CDR2 is SYDVKM. The V end was cut by 5 bases, the J end by 5 bases, with 13 bases between. This CDR3 contains 13 residues. The CDR3 coding sequence is TGTGCCAGCAGTCCAGGGACATTCAACGAGCAGTACGTC. Amino acids: CASSPGTFNEQYV.

Ten or more counts support this clonotype. The CDR3 coding sequence is TGTGCCAGCAGGCAGGGGTACGAGCAGTACTTC. Translation gives CASRQGYEQYF. The genes are TRBV25-1 and TRBJ2-7; D might be TRBD1 (6 bases). V was clipped by 6 bases and J by 4 bases, with 7 bases between them. The germline CDR1 and CDR2 sequences are MGHDK and SYGVNS. This CDR3 comprises 11 residues.

The chain combines TRBV20-1 with TRBJ2-1; D unclear. CDR1 is DFQATT, CDR2 SNEGSKA, per germline (reference sequence). V was shortened by 1 base and J by 14 bases, with 3 bases between the two germline ends. This CDR3 spans 8 amino acids. The CDR3 DNA reads TGCAGTGCTAGAGTGGAGTTCTTC. Encoded protein: CSARVEFF.